Sequencing of this T cell receptor beta chain was carried out in a study of shared clonotypes between healthy human individuals. CD8 cells classed as naive were CD45RO-negative and positively selected for CCR7, excluding terminally differentiated effector memory CD45RA+ cells. It was at deep level that the assay was run. Here immunoSEQ multiplex PCR was the method, and the copy in TCRdb shows in-frame clones only, minus some. Here the sample spans about 820,000 clones, 92% being singletons. CDR3 size: 15 residues. Trimming cost V 0 bases and J 7 bases; bases outside gene matches: 7. The V gene's germline CDR1 is SGDLS and CDR2 YYNGEE. Note on this clone: Its specificity is not known.

General study points: Naive subsets generally exceeded memory subsets in estimated richness. Sorted-subset sequencing was shown by rarefaction to be incomplete despite large depth.

Material: naive CD8+ T cells sorted from blood. The clonotype was recovered from a young man in good health. This chain connects TRBV9 to TRBJ2-1; 7 positions match TRBD2. The CDR3 DNA follows: TGTGCCAGCAGCGTAGGGGGCGGGAGTTCTAATGAGCAGTTCTTC. It specifies CASSVGGGSSNEQFF.